These 7 T cell receptor beta chains were sequenced from one sample in a study of CD8+CD57+ T cells in acquired aplastic anemia (dated by TCRdb to about 2018). Flow cytometry had shown CD8+CD57+ cell expansion in the patients selected for sequencing. The sample was run on an Illumina HiSeq 2000. Profiling of TCR beta VDJ combinations and CDR3 sequences used genomic DNA as the template. TCRdb passed the public sequencing reads through fastp at Q25 and MiXCR, retaining productive beta sequences. All rows with the same CDR3 protein become a single entry with the most common DNA and genes. The sample table holds 200,000 to 300,000 distinct CDR3 sequences, of which more than 45% were seen once. The ten largest account for approximately 8% of the sample. Input material: sorted CD4+, CD8+, or CD8+CD57+ T cells (not recorded which) from PBMCs. The receptors were gathered from a human donor with aplastic anemia.

The chain uses TRBV7-3 and TRBJ2-5; 9 bases map to TRBD1. J was trimmed by 3 bases and V by 4 bases; bases with no gene match: 6. This CDR3 region has 15 residues. The germline CDR1 and CDR2 sequences are SGHTA and FQGTGA. The CDR3 sequence is CASSSTGQGKETQYF. The DNA for the CDR3 is TGTGCCAGCAGCTCGACGGGACAGGGAAAAGAGACCCAGTACTTC.

This chain connects TRBV2 to TRBJ2-3; 14 bases are a match to TRBD2. Germline CDR1 reads SNHLY; CDR2 reads FYNNEI. V dropped 6 bases and J dropped 6; count of bases not matched to a gene: 5. The CDR3 spans 15 residues. CDR3 in DNA: TGTGCCAGCAGGGGACTAGCGGGAGCGGGTGATACGCAGTATTTT. It specifies CASRGLAGAGDTQYF.

This chain joins TRBV7-8 and TRBJ2-3, with a possible D match to TRBD2 (6 bases). CDR3 length equals 15 residues. Trimming removed 5 bases from V and 5 bases from J, with 17 bases in between. Germline CDR1 reads SGHVS; CDR2 reads FQNEAQ. CDR3 sequence reads: CASSPFGRGRDTQYF. The CDR3 region has the DNA TGTGCCAGCAGCCCCTTCGGGAGAGGTCGAGATACGCAGTATTTT.

The V call is TRBV2, the J call TRBJ1-2; D might be TRBD1 (5 bases). Germline values: CDR1 SNHLY, CDR2 FYNNEI. Trimming cost V 1 base and J 8 bases, with 14 bases left between them. The CDR3 sequence is 14 residues long. The CDR3 sequence is CASSEGLTAGGYTF. CDR3 in DNA: TGTGCCAGCAGTGAAGGCCTGACAGCAGGGGGCTACACCTTC.

This clonotype was found a few times. This rearrangement joins TRBV28 to TRBJ1-1; D may be TRBD1 (6 bases). V was shortened by 5 bases and J by 4 bases, with 23 bases between the two germline ends. The germline CDR1 and CDR2 sequences are MDHEN and SYDVKM. The CDR3 spans 17 residues. The CDR3 region is CASSAIQIGGKGTEAFF. The CDR3 DNA reads TGTGCCAGCAGTGCTATTCAGATAGGGGGTAAGGGCACTGAAGCTTTCTTT.

The chain carries TRBV2 and TRBJ1-6, with D maybe TRBD1 (6 bases). The CDR3 is made up of 15 amino acids. The V gene's germline CDR1 is SNHLY and CDR2 FYNNEI. The V and J ends lost 7 bases and 5 bases respectively, with 15 bases between them. Here the CDR3 reads CASKKGGQNNSPLHF. CDR3 in DNA: TGTGCCAGCAAGAAGGGGGGACAAAATAATTCACCCCTCCACTTT.

With respect to this clonotype: At one end the junction does not follow the germline gene, possibly because of a read error. This chain links TRBV30 with TRBJ1-1, with a tentative D call TRBD1 (6 bases). There are 13 residues in the CDR3. Germline loops: CDR1 GTSNPN, CDR2 SVGIG (reference sequence). The CDR3 DNA reads as TGTGCCTGGAGTACAACAGGGAACACTAAAGCTTTCTTT. It encodes CAWSTTGNTKAFF.